A selection of T cell receptor beta chains follows, all from one sample in a study of technical replicates of blood from a handful of donors. Profiled with immunoSEQ multiplex PCR; TCRdb holds only in-frame clones, not every one. This table holds roughly 82,000 clones, nearly 96% found once. The specimen sequenced was T cells isolated from PBMCs. The source is a human donor in good health. Each CDR3 is given with its conserved first and last residue. The D gene is left open where the match is weak. Clone size is shown for a subset of rows, as once, few, many or a class of expanded clone.

D	J	size	V	CDR3	DNA
TRBD1	TRBJ1-1	.	TRBV19	CASSLRTGQVTNTEAFF	TGTGCCAGTAGTCTTCGGACAGGGCAAGTCACGAACACTGAAGCTTTCTTT
TRBD1	TRBJ1-5	.	TRBV6-1	CASSEPGTGRLNQPQHF	TGTGCCAGCAGTGAACCCGGGACAGGGAGACTCAATCAGCCCCAGCATTTT
.	TRBJ2-7	.	TRBV9	CASSVDAQGRWEQYF	TGTGCCAGCAGCGTAGATGCGCAGGGGCGCTGGGAGCAGTACTTC
.	TRBJ2-7	.	TRBV29-1	CSVERDTPYEQYF	TGCAGCGTAGAGAGGGACACTCCCTACGAGCAGTACTTC
.	TRBJ2-1	.	TRBV20-1	CSARLAAEQFF	TGCAGTGCTCGGCTAGCAGCTGAGCAGTTCTTC
TRBD1	TRBJ2-2	.	TRBV29-1	CSVEKGAGGELFF	TGCAGCGTTGAAAAGGGGGCAGGCGGGGAGCTGTTTTTT
TRBD1	TRBJ2-1	.	TRBV6-1	CASSEGQGIDEQFF	TGTGCCAGCAGTGAAGGACAGGGAATCGATGAGCAGTTCTTC
TRBD1	TRBJ1-2	few	TRBV28	CASSLDTGGYGYTF	TGTGCCAGCAGCCTCGATACAGGGGGCTATGGCTACACCTTC
TRBD1	TRBJ1-4	.	TRBV7-2	CASSSDRGWGKLFF	TGTGCCAGCAGCTCGGACAGGGGATGGGGGAAACTGTTTTTT
TRBD2	TRBJ2-1	.	TRBV11-2	CASSRLAGVDEQFF	TGTGCCAGCAGCAGACTAGCGGGAGTGGATGAGCAGTTCTTC
TRBD1	TRBJ2-2	.	TRBV19	CASSPGTGIRPNTGELFF	TGTGCCAGTAGTCCCGGGACAGGTATTCGACCGAACACCGGGGAGCTGTTTTTT
.	TRBJ1-2	.	TRBV27	CASAVWGGYGYTF	TGTGCCAGCGCTGTATGGGGGGGCTATGGCTACACCTTC
.	TRBJ1-1	.	TRBV30	CAWKRDTLNTEAFF	TGTGCCTGGAAAAGAGACACCCTGAACACTGAAGCTTTCTTT
TRBD1	TRBJ1-2	.	TRBV9	CASSVEQGYGYTF	TGTGCCAGCAGCGTGGAACAGGGGTACGGCTACACCTTC
TRBD2	TRBJ2-1	.	TRBV10-3	CAISGTSESSYNEQFF	TGTGCCATCAGCGGGACTAGCGAAAGCTCCTACAATGAGCAGTTCTTC
.	TRBJ1-1	.	TRBV11-3	CASSRLTWVGGFNSEAFF	TGTGCCAGCAGCCGACTAACCTGGGTGGGTGGGTTCAATTCTGAAGCTTTCTTT
TRBD1	TRBJ2-2	.	TRBV5-1	CASSKIQGASNTGELFF	TGCGCCAGCAGCAAGATACAGGGGGCCTCGAACACCGGGGAGCTGTTTTTT
.	TRBJ1-1	.	TRBV6-6	CASSRRLRDTEAFF	TGTGCCAGCAGTCGCAGGTTAAGAGACACTGAAGCTTTCTTT
.	TRBJ2-5	.	TRBV28	CASSPQLAQETQYF	TGTGCCAGCAGTCCGCAACTAGCACAAGAGACCCAGTACTTC
TRBD2	TRBJ2-5	.	TRBV4-1	CASSQGSGGQETQYF	TGCGCCAGCAGCCAAGGAAGCGGGGGCCAAGAGACCCAGTACTTC
.	TRBJ1-2	.	TRBV5-4	CASSIWGTLYGYTF	TGTGCCAGCAGCATATGGGGGACTCTTTATGGCTACACCTTC
.	TRBJ2-5	.	TRBV29-1	CSVESLITEIQETQYF	TGCAGCGTTGAATCTTTAATTACAGAGATCCAAGAGACCCAGTACTTC
TRBD1	TRBJ1-3	.	TRBV5-4	CASSLESDRGWRAGNTIYF	TGTGCCAGCAGCTTGGAATCGGACAGGGGATGGAGAGCTGGAAACACCATATATTTT
.	TRBJ1-1	once	TRBV5-6	CASSLDAYHTEAFF	TGTGCCAGCAGCTTGGACGCCTACCACACTGAAGCTTTCTTT
.	TRBJ1-4	.	TRBV19	CASRGAGNEKLFF	TGTGCCAGTAGGGGGGCAGGCAATGAAAAACTGTTTTTT
TRBD1	TRBJ2-1	.	TRBV11-1	CASSLVVGLPGGEQFF	TGTGCCAGCAGCTTAGTGGTGGGGCTCCCAGGGGGTGAGCAGTTCTTC
TRBD2	TRBJ2-1	once	TRBV27	CASIGPSGYYNEQFF	TGTGCCAGCATTGGGCCTAGCGGGTATTACAATGAGCAGTTCTTC
.	TRBJ1-5	.	TRBV18	CASSPQSNQPQHF	TGTGCCAGCTCCCCTCAGTCCAATCAGCCCCAGCATTTT
TRBD1	TRBJ1-1	.	TRBV6-5	CASSSTRQGLNTEAFF	TGTGCCAGCAGTTCCACTAGACAGGGTTTGAACACTGAAGCTTTCTTT
.	TRBJ2-5	.	TRBV5-1	CASSLPGETQYF	TGCGCCAGCAGCTTGCCCGGAGAGACCCAGTACTTC
TRBD1	TRBJ1-4	.	TRBV5-1	CASSWTGDRYEKLFF	TGCGCCAGCAGCTGGACAGGTGATCGGTATGAAAAACTGTTTTTT
.	TRBJ1-4	.	TRBV27	CASSSYRDNEKLFF	TGTGCCAGCAGTAGTTACAGGGATAATGAAAAACTGTTTTTT
.	TRBJ2-1	.	TRBV25-1	CASSESGTGDNEQFF	TGTGCCAGCAGTGAATCCGGGACGGGGGACAATGAGCAGTTCTTC
.	TRBJ2-7	.	TRBV4-2	CASSQAHSTYEQYF	TGTGCCAGCAGCCAAGCACACAGTACCTACGAGCAGTACTTC
.	TRBJ1-2	.	TRBV28	CASSLSFFRTSYGYTF	TGTGCCAGCAGTTTATCCTTTTTTAGGACTTCCTATGGCTACACCTTC
TRBD1	TRBJ2-7	.	TRBV5-6	CASSFRTGRPYEQYF	TGTGCCAGCAGCTTTAGGACAGGGCGGCCCTACGAGCAGTACTTC
.	TRBJ1-5	.	TRBV25-1	CASSGAMGTSNQPQHF	TGTGCCAGCAGTGGGGCGATGGGGACAAGTAATCAGCCCCAGCATTTT
.	TRBJ2-7	.	TRBV9	CASSVTGVEEQYF	TGTGCCAGCAGCGTAACGGGAGTGGAGGAGCAGTACTTC
.	TRBJ1-1	few	TRBV30	CAWQGTEAFF	TGTGCCTGGCAGGGGACTGAAGCTTTCTTT
.	TRBJ2-7	.	TRBV4-3	CASSQDQLLSGLYEQYF	TGCGCCAGCAGCCAAGATCAGCTATTAAGCGGCCTCTACGAGCAGTACTTC